This T cell receptor (beta chain) was captured by sequencing in a study of beta chain features in type 1 diabetes. Study-wide points: Across patients, naive, central memory and Treg TCRB repertoires exhibited apparently greater similarity than was observed across healthy donors. There were fewer insertions and more deletions at the VDJ junctions of type 1 diabetes patients. Moderate but significant shortening of TCRB CDR3s was recorded in all four CD4+ subsets from Type 1 diabetes patients.

The CDR3 consists of 15 residues. Germline CDR1 SGHNT, CDR2 YENEEA. The germline V and J ends were trimmed by 5 bases and 0 bases, with 11 bases remaining between them. What was sequenced were expressed TCRB transcripts, since all of the isolated RNA had been reverse transcribed. Data came from immunoSEQ multiplex PCR; TCRdb stores just in-frame clones and leaves some out. The data contain 300,000 to 450,000 clones, roughly 9.8% of them singletons. A note on this clone: The antigen is not known.

This TCR was sampled from a man aged 25 to 40 with type 1 diabetes. V usage is TRBV11-3 and J usage is TRBJ1-3, with D unresolved. Sequenced: central memory CD4+ T cells from blood. This CDR3 is CASSPIGTSGNTIYF. The CDR3 coding sequence is TGTGCCAGCAGCCCGATTGGAACCTCTGGAAACACCATATATTTT.